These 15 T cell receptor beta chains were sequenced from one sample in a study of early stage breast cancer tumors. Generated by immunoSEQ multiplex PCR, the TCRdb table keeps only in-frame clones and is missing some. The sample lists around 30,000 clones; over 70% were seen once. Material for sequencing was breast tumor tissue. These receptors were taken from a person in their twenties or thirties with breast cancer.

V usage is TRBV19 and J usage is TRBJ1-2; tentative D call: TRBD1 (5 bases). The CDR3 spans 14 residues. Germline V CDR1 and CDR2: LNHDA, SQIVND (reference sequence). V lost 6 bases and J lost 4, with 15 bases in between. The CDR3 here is CASSPGGGSYGYTF. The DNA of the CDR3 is TGTGCCAGTAGCCCGGGCGGGGGATCCTATGGCTACACCTTC.

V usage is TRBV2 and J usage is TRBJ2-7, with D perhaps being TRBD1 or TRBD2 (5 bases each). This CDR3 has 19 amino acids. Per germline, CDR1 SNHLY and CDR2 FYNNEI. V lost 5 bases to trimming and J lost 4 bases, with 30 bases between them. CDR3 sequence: CASSPPGPTTILPPYEQYF. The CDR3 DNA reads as TGTGCCAGCAGTCCACCGGGACCGACGACCATCCTCCCCCCTTACGAGCAGTACTTC.

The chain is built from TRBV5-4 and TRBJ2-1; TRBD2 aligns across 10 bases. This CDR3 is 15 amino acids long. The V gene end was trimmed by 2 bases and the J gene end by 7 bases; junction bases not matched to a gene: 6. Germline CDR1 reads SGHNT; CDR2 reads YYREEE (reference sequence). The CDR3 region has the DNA TGTGCCAGCAGCTTTCTAGCGGGAGTGAAGAATGAGCAGTTCTTC. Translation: CASSFLAGVKNEQFF. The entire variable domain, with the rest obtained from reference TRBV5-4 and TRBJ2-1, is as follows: ETGVTQSPTHLIKTRGQQVTLRCSSQSGHNTVSWYQQALGQGPQFIFQYYREEENGRGNFPPRFSGLQFPNYSSELNVNALELDDSALYLCASSFLAGVKNEQFFGPGTRLTVL.

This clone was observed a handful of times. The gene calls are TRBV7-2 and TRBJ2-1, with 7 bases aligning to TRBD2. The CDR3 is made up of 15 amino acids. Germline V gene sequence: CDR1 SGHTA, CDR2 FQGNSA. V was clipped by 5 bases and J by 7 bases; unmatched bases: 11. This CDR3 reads CASSPIAGGWNEQFF. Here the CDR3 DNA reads TGTGCCAGCAGCCCTATAGCGGGCGGGTGGAATGAGCAGTTCTTC.

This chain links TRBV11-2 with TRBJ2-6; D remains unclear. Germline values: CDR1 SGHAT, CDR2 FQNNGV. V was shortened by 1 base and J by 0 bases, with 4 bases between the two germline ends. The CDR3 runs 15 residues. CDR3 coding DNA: TGTGCCAGCAGCTTAGGAGGCTCTGGGGCCAACGTCCTGACTTTC. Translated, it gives CASSLGGSGANVLTF.

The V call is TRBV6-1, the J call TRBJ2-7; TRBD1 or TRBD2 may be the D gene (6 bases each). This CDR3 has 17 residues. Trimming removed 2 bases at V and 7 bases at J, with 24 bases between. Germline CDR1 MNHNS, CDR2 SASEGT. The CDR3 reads CASSELVQGGFFGEQYF. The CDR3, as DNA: TGTGCCAGCAGTGAATTGGTTCAAGGGGGGTTTTTTGGGGAGCAGTACTTC.

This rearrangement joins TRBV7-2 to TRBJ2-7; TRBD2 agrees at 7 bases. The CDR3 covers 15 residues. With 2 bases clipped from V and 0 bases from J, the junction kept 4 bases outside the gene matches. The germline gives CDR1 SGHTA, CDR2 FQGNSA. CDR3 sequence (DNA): TGTGCCAGCAGCTTACTAGCGGCCTTCTCCTACGAGCAGTACTTC. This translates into CASSLLAAFSYEQYF.

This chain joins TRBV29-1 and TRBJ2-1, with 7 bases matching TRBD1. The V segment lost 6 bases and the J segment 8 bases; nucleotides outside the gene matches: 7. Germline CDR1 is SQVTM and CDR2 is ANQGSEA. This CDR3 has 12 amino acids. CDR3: CSVRLQGYEQFF. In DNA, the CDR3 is TGCAGCGTGCGGTTACAGGGGTATGAGCAGTTCTTC.

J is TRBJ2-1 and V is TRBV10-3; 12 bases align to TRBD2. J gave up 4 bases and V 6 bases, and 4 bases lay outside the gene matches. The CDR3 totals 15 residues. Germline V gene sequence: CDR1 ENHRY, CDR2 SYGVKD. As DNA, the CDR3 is TGTGCCATCAGCACGGGGACTAGCGGGTACAATGAGCAGTTCTTC. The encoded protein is CAISTGTSGYNEQFF.

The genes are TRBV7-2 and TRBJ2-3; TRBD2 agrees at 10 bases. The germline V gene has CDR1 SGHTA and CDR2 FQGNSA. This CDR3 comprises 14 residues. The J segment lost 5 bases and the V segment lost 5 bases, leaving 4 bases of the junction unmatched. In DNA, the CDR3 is TGTGCCAGCAGCACACTAGCGGGAAAAGATACGCAGTATTTT. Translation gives CASSTLAGKDTQYF.

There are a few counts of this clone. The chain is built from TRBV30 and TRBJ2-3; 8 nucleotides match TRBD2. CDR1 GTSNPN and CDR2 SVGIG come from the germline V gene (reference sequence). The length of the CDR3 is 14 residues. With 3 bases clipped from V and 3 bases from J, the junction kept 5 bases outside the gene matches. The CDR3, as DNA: TGTGCCTGGAGAACGCCGGGAGGGACAGATACGCAGTATTTT. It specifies CAWRTPGGTDTQYF.

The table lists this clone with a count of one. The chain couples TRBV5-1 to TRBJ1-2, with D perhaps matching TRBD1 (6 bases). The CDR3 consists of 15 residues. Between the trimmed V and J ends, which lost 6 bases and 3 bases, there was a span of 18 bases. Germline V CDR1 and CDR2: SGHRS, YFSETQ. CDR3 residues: CASKLQGRPDYGYTF. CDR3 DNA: TGCGCCAGCAAACTGCAGGGGCGCCCCGACTATGGCTACACCTTC.

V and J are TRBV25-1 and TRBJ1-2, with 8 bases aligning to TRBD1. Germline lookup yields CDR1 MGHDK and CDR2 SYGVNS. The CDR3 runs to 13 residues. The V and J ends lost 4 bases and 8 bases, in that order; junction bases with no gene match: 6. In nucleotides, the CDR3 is TGTGCCAGCAGTGCGCACAGGGGGAGCGGCTACACCTTC. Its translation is CASSAHRGSGYTF.

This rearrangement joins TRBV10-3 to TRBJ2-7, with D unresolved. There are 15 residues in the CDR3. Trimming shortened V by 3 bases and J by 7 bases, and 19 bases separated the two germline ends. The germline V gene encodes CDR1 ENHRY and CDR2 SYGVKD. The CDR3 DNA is TGTGCCATCAGTGACGCGCGGAATGAGCTTAGGGAGCAGTACTTC. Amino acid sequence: CAISDARNELREQYF.

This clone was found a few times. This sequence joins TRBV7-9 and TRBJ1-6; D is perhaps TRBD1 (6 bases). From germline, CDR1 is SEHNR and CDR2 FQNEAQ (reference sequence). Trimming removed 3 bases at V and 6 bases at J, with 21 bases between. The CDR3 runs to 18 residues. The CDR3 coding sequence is TGTGCCAGCAGCTTGGCTCCACAGGGAGTAGTGGGTAATTCACCCCTCCACTTT. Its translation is CASSLAPQGVVGNSPLHF.